A selection of T cell receptor beta chains follows, all from one sample in a study of CD8+CD57+ T cells in acquired aplastic anemia. MiXCR, run by TCRdb on the reads, gives a single entry per CDR3 protein. The sample has 450,000 to 600,000 distinct CDR3 sequences, approximately 33% seen once. Sequencing was carried out using sorted CD4+, CD8+, or CD8+CD57+ T cells (not recorded which) from PBMCs. The source is a human donor with aplastic anemia. CDR3s include the opening cysteine and the closing phenylalanine or tryptophan. A D gene is named only where the DNA matches it firmly. Clone size, where shown, is once, few, many, or a class for clones that have expanded.

>.|TRBV6-2/TRBV6-3|TRBJ2-2|few
CASSGGHPGELFF
TGTGCCAGCAGCGGCGGACACCCCGGGGAGCTGTTTTTT
>TRBD1|TRBV19|TRBJ1-5|many
CASSIHQGAVVNQPQHF
TGTGCCAGTAGTATCCATCAGGGGGCTGTCGTCAATCAGCCCCAGCATTTT
>.|TRBV2|TRBJ1-6|.
CASRGGGAYSPLHF
TGTGCCAGCCGGGGCGGGGGGGCCTATTCACCCCTCCACTTT
>.|TRBV9|TRBJ1-3|.
CASSDPRDAGNTIYF
TGTGCCAGCAGCGACCCTAGGGACGCTGGAAACACCATATATTTT
>.|TRBV19|TRBJ1-1|few
CATARGNMNTEAFF
TGTGCCACCGCACGAGGTAACATGAACACTGAAGCTTTCTTT
>TRBD1|TRBV24-1|TRBJ2-7|.
CATSDNPGQGYEQYF
TGTGCCACCAGTGACAACCCGGGACAGGGATACGAGCAGTACTTC
>TRBD2|TRBV27|TRBJ2-7|few
CASTRTSGGQLGEQYF
TGTGCCAGCACCAGGACTAGCGGGGGACAACTCGGGGAGCAGTACTTC
>.|TRBV9|TRBJ2-5|many
CASSPGYEETQYF
TGTGCCAGCAGCCCCGGCTACGAAGAGACCCAGTACTTC
>.|TRBV29-1|TRBJ2-3|.
CSVTNTDTQYF
TGCAGCGTTACTAACACAGATACGCAGTATTTT
>.|TRBV10-3|TRBJ2-7|once
CAISELRGGYEQYF
TGTGCCATCAGTGAATTGAGGGGGGGCTACGAGCAGTACTTC
>.|TRBV30|TRBJ1-5|.
CAWTVGRGEGQPQHF
TGTGCCTGGACCGTAGGTAGGGGAGAGGGGCAGCCCCAGCATTTT
>TRBD2|TRBV20-1|TRBJ2-1|few
CSARRLAEYNEQFF
TGCAGTGCTAGAAGACTAGCGGAGTACAATGAGCAGTTCTTC
>.|TRBV7-8|TRBJ1-4|few
CASSLAGGAGEKLFF
TGTGCCAGCAGCTTAGCCGGGGGGGCGGGTGAAAAACTGTTTTTT
>TRBD1|TRBV7-8|TRBJ2-2|.
CASSPKSGTGNTGELFF
TGTGCCAGCAGCCCGAAGTCCGGGACAGGGAACACCGGGGAGCTGTTTTTT
>.|TRBV9|TRBJ1-4|.
CASSVATNEKLLF
TGTGCCAGCAGCGTAGCAACTAATGAAAAACTGCTTTTT
>TRBD1|TRBV10-3|TRBJ1-3|.
CAISAGGHTIYF
TGTGCCATCAGTGCAGGGGGACACACCATATATTTT
>.|TRBV9|TRBJ1-5|many
CASSVSSNQPQHF
TGTGCCAGCAGCGTAAGTAGCAATCAGCCCCAGCATTTT
>.|TRBV5-5|TRBJ2-1|.
CASSQERGTQFF
TGTGCCAGCAGCCAAGAAAGAGGGACCCAGTTCTTC
>.|TRBV15|TRBJ1-5|many
CATSTGRLQPQHF
TGTGCCACCAGCACAGGGAGGCTCCAACCCCAGCATTTT
>.|TRBV19|TRBJ1-1|.
CASSILRGTEAFF
TGTGCCAGTAGTATTCTCAGGGGCACTGAAGCTTTCTTT
>TRBD2|TRBV19|TRBJ2-2|.
CASSLLAGPPWDTGELFF
TGTGCCAGTAGTCTACTAGCGGGACCCCCCTGGGACACCGGGGAGCTGTTTTTT
>.|TRBV24-1|TRBJ2-7|many
CATSDFGTPDEQYF
TGTGCCACCAGTGATTTCGGGACACCTGACGAGCAGTACTTC
>.|TRBV25-1|TRBJ1-1|few
CASSPKLTGITEAFF
TGTGCCAGCAGCCCCAAGTTGACGGGAATCACTGAAGCTTTCTTT
>.|TRBV16|TRBJ2-7|.
CASSQDITAADEQYF
TGTGCCAGCAGCCAAGATATAACGGCGGCGGACGAGCAGTACTTC
>TRBD1|TRBV5-8|TRBJ2-7|many
CASSKDRGAEQYF
TGTGCCAGCAGCAAGGACAGGGGGGCAGAGCAGTACTTC
>.|TRBV6-1|TRBJ1-1|few
CASSSHGRNTEAFF
TGTGCCAGCAGCTCACATGGGAGGAACACTGAAGCTTTCTTT
>.|TRBV6-1|TRBJ1-5|many
CASTNRDQPQHF
TGTGCCAGCACTAACAGGGATCAGCCCCAGCATTTT
>.|TRBV30|TRBJ1-2|few
CAWRGYGYTF
TGTGCCTGGAGGGGTTATGGCTACACCTTC
>.|TRBV20-1|TRBJ1-2|.
CSPSGGHYGYTF
TGCAGTCCTAGCGGGGGTCACTATGGCTACACCTTC
>.|TRBV9|TRBJ2-3|many
CASGSDTQYF
TGTGCCAGCGGGTCAGATACGCAGTATTTT
>.|TRBV6-2/TRBV6-3|TRBJ2-1|.
CASSYSGRAVGGNEQFF
TGTGCCAGCAGTTACTCGGGAAGGGCGGTGGGGGGCAATGAGCAGTTCTTC
>.|TRBV12-3/TRBV12-4|TRBJ2-5|many
CASSPGRKDGQETQYF
TGTGCCAGCAGTCCGGGACGAAAGGATGGCCAAGAGACCCAGTACTTC
>.|TRBV10-1|TRBJ1-6|.
CASSPLHFGGTLHF
TGCGCCAGCAGTCCACTTCATTTCGGTGGTACCCTCCACTTT
>.|TRBV19|TRBJ1-2|many
CASSTTEFYGYTF
TGTGCCAGTAGCACTACGGAATTCTATGGCTACACCTTC
>.|TRBV5-5|TRBJ1-3|.
CASSLDGTRGGNTIYF
TGTGCCAGCAGCTTGGACGGGACCCGGGGCGGAAACACCATATATTTT
>.|TRBV10-3|TRBJ1-6|many
CASSSELTGLHSPLHF
TGTGCCAGCAGTTCCGAACTAACAGGGTTGCATTCACCCCTCCACTTT
>.|TRBV7-8|TRBJ2-5|.
CASSYRTGAETQYF
TGTGCCAGCAGCTATCGGACGGGGGCAGAGACCCAGTACTTC
>.|TRBV27|TRBJ1-5|.
CASSLWDENQPQHF
TGTGCCAGCAGTTTATGGGACGAGAATCAGCCCCAGCATTTT
>.|TRBV9|TRBJ2-3|.
CASSVGAGRVSTQYF
TGTGCCAGCAGCGTAGGGGCAGGGAGAGTTTCTACGCAGTATTTT
>.|TRBV14|TRBJ2-7|.
CASSQGERADSGEQYF
TGTGCCAGCAGCCAAGGGGAGAGAGCCGACTCTGGGGAGCAGTACTTC
>.|TRBV4-1|TRBJ2-1|.
CASSQVYANEQFF
TGCGCCAGCAGCCAAGTGTACGCCAATGAGCAGTTCTTC
>.|TRBV19|TRBJ1-2|many
CASTEDRYGYTF
TGTGCCAGTACCGAGGACCGCTATGGCTACACCTTC
>.|TRBV15|TRBJ2-2|.
CATSAGTF
TGTGCCACCAGCGCAGGGACTTTT
>.|TRBV9|TRBJ2-1|.
CASSHRTYEQFF
TGTGCCAGCAGCCATAGGACGTATGAGCAGTTCTTC
>.|TRBV30|TRBJ2-7|few
CAWSFGDEQYF
TGTGCCTGGAGTTTCGGCGACGAGCAGTACTTC
>.|TRBV6-4|TRBJ1-1|few
CASSVDMMNTEAFF
TGTGCCAGCAGCGTGGACATGATGAACACTGAAGCTTTCTTT
>TRBD2|TRBV14|TRBJ2-4|few
CASSQGTSGSSRNIQYF
TGTGCCAGCAGCCAAGGGACTAGCGGGAGCTCCCGAAACATTCAGTACTTC
>.|TRBV4-3|TRBJ1-2|.
CASSQRGGDPYGYTF
TGCGCCAGCAGCCAGAGGGGGGGGGATCCCTATGGCTACACCTTC
>.|TRBV10-3|TRBJ1-2|many
CAISHQASGVGYTF
TGTGCCATCAGTCACCAGGCCTCGGGGGTTGGCTACACCTTC
>.|TRBV9|TRBJ1-5|few
CASSQLGEGSNQPQHF
TGTGCCAGCAGCCAATTGGGGGAAGGGAGCAATCAGCCCCAGCATTTT
>.|TRBV10-3|TRBJ1-6|.
CAISSDRGRNSPLHF
TGTGCCATCAGTTCGGATCGGGGGCGGAATTCACCCCTCCACTTT
>TRBD1|TRBV15|TRBJ1-2|.
CATSRATRDRRSYTF
TGTGCCACCAGCAGAGCAACCCGGGACAGGCGAAGCTACACCTTC